The source of this TCR beta chain is a study of CD8 T cells in Susac syndrome. Random-hexamer reverse transcription was applied to about 0.45 to 1 ug RNA. Using its own MiXCR run on the immunoSEQ multiplex PCR reads, TCRdb lists one record per CDR3 protein. This sample has around 150,000 distinct CDR3 sequences, with less than 95% found just once. The CDR3 sequence is 16 residues long. CDR1 SGHRS and CDR2 YFSETQ come from the germline V gene. The V segment lost 7 bases and the J segment 5 bases; nucleotides outside the gene matches: 14. This sequence joins TRBV5-1 and TRBJ2-5; 10 bases are a match to TRBD2. Material for sequencing was CD4+ T cells from PBMCs. This TCR was recovered from a human donor with multiple sclerosis. CDR3 coding DNA: TGCGCCAGCGGATCCAGCGGGAGGGTACGAGGGGAGACCCAGTACTTC. It encodes CASGSSGRVRGETQYF.